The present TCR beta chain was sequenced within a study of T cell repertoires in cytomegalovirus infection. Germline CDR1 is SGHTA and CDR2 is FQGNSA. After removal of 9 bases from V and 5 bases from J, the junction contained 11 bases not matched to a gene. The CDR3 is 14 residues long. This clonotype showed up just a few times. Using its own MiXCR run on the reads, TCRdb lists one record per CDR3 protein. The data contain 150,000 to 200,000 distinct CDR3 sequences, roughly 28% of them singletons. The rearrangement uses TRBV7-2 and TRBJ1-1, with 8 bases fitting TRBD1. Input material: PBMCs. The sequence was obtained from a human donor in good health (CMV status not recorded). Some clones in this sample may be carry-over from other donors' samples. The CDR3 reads CASLQGEGYTEAFF. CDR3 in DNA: TGTGCCAGTTTACAGGGGGAGGGGTATACTGAAGCTTTCTTT.